Presented here are 18 T cell receptor beta chains from one specimen sequenced in a study of vaccination effects on CD4 cells after COVID-19. Antigen-specific CD4+ T cell clonotypes were called by their expansion after viral peptide-pool culture in ViraFEST. Upon completion of under eleven days in culture, CD4+ T cells were isolated. This individual contracted SARS-CoV-2 between March and December 2020, as verified by PCR. These receptors have no known antigen. Profiling relied on immunoSEQ multiplex PCR, and the TCRdb table lists in-frame clones only, not all of them. Among tens of thousands of clones listed, about 72% were seen once. This specimen consisted of CD4+ T cells from PBMCs cultured with a peptide pool, obtained before COVID-19 vaccination. Every receptor here comes from a human donor who had a prior SARS-CoV-2 infection.

V gene TRBV18 combines with J gene TRBJ2-1; D call uncertain. Between the trimmed V and J ends, which lost 3 bases and 0 bases, there was a span of 12 bases. From germline, CDR1 is KGHSH and CDR2 LQKENI. The CDR3 length is 16 residues. CDR3 sequence reads: CASSPILRSSYNEQFF. Written as DNA, the CDR3 is TGTGCCAGCTCACCTATTCTGCGAAGCTCCTACAATGAGCAGTTCTTC.

The chain recombines TRBV27 with TRBJ2-1; the match to TRBD2 covers 9 bases. CDR1 is MNHEY, CDR2 SMNVEV, per germline (reference sequence). This CDR3 has 14 residues. Trimming took 8 bases from V and 6 from J; bases not matched to a gene: 8. The DNA for the CDR3 is TGTGCCAGCCGCAGGCTAGCGGGGCTCAATGAGCAGTTCTTC. Translating gives CASRRLAGLNEQFF.

The chain joins TRBV7-3 to TRBJ2-1, with a possible D match to TRBD2 (5 bases). V lost 6 bases to trimming and J lost 0 bases, with 21 bases between them. The CDR3 contains 18 residues. Germline V gene sequence: CDR1 SGHTA, CDR2 FQGTGA. This chain's CDR3 is CASSSRSGKPNSYNEQFF. The CDR3 region has the DNA TGTGCCAGCAGTTCAAGGAGCGGCAAACCTAACTCCTACAATGAGCAGTTCTTC.

The chain recombines TRBV5-6 with TRBJ1-4; D might be TRBD1 (6 bases). The CDR3 runs to 16 residues. Germline V CDR1 and CDR2: SGHDT, YYEEEE. Trimming pared 4 bases from V and 6 bases from J, leaving 19 bases between. CDR3 protein: CASSHQYRDGDEKLFF. As DNA, the CDR3 is TGTGCCAGCAGCCACCAATACAGGGACGGCGATGAAAAACTGTTTTTT.

The rearrangement uses TRBV5-4 and TRBJ2-2, with D uncertain. This CDR3 has 14 residues. Germline CDR1 is SGHNT and CDR2 is YYREEE (reference sequence). Trimming stripped 1 base from V and 4 bases from J, with 8 bases between. As DNA, the CDR3 is TGTGCCAGCAGCTTGTGGGCAGCCACCGGGGAGCTGTTTTTT. Translating gives CASSLWAATGELFF.

The sample holds one count of this clone. The V call is TRBV5-8, the J call TRBJ2-3, with 14 bases aligning to TRBD2. CDR1 SGHTS and CDR2 YDEGEE come from the germline V gene. This CDR3 contains 16 residues. Trimming cost V 4 bases and J 2 bases; bases outside gene matches: 3. The CDR3 DNA reads TGTGCCAGCAGCAGACTAGCGGGAGGGTCCACAGATACGCAGTATTTT. This sequence encodes CASSRLAGGSTDTQYF.

The chain links TRBV30 to TRBJ2-7; tentatively, D is TRBD2 (5 bases). This CDR3 comprises 13 residues. Trimming cost V 8 bases and J 4 bases, with 18 bases left between them. Germline CDR1 is GTSNPN and CDR2 is SVGIG (reference sequence). The CDR3 DNA reads as TGTGCCCGCGGGTCGACACTTGGGTACGAGCAGTACTTC. Translation: CARGSTLGYEQYF.

CDR3 protein: CASSERGSGNTIYF. The CDR3 DNA follows: TGTGCCAGCAGTGAAAGGGGCAGCGGAAACACCATATATTTT. The chain uses TRBV2 and TRBJ1-3; D might be TRBD1 (5 bases). The V end lost 2 bases, the J end lost 4 bases, and 9 bases lay between the germline ends. The germline gives CDR1 SNHLY, CDR2 FYNNEI. CDR3 length: 14 residues. The full variable domain, its missing parts supplied by reference TRBV2 and TRBJ1-3, is EPEVTQTPSHQVTQMGQEVILRCVPISNHLYFYWYRQILGQKVEFLVSFYNNEISEKSEIFDDQFSVERPDGSNFTLKIRSTKLEDSAMYFCASSERGSGNTIYFGEGSWLTVV.

This chain links TRBV30 with TRBJ2-2; D might be TRBD1 (5 bases). Germline loops: CDR1 GTSNPN, CDR2 SVGIG (reference sequence). V lost 5 bases, J lost 3 bases, and 10 bases lay in between. The CDR3 totals 13 residues. The CDR3 region is CAWGHRDTGELFF. Here the CDR3 DNA reads TGTGCCTGGGGACACCGTGACACCGGGGAGCTGTTTTTT.

The rearrangement uses TRBV19 and TRBJ1-5, with 9 bases aligning to TRBD1. The CDR3 contains 15 residues. J gave up 7 bases and V 5 bases, and 9 bases lay outside the gene matches. The germline V gene has CDR1 LNHDA and CDR2 SQIVND (reference sequence). The CDR3 sequence is CASSLTGGVEQPQHF. Written as DNA, the CDR3 is TGTGCCAGTAGTTTGACAGGGGGAGTGGAGCAGCCCCAGCATTTT.

This chain links TRBV4-2 with TRBJ2-3; TRBD2 might be the D (6 bases). The germline V and J ends were trimmed by 3 bases and 2 bases, with 9 bases remaining between them. CDR3 length equals 14 residues. The V gene's germline CDR1 is LGHNA and CDR2 YNFKEQ. The CDR3 nucleotides are TGTGCCAGCAGCCAGGGAGGATTCACAGATACGCAGTATTTT. Translated: CASSQGGFTDTQYF.

The rearrangement joins TRBV3-1 (or the pseudogene TRBV3-2) to TRBJ2-4; no reliable D call. The CDR3 consists of 17 residues. Between the trimmed V and J ends, which lost 1 base and 0 bases, there was a span of 13 bases. Germline V CDR1 and CDR2: LGHDT, YNNKEL (reference sequence). The CDR3 reads CASSQVPQQIAKNIQYF. CDR3 bases: TGTGCCAGCAGCCAAGTCCCCCAGCAGATAGCCAAAAACATTCAGTACTTC.

J is TRBJ2-1 and V is TRBV27; 9 bases align to TRBD1. With 0 bases clipped from V and 5 bases from J, the junction kept 8 bases outside the gene matches. This CDR3 has 17 amino acids. CDR1 and CDR2 from the germline V gene are MNHEY and SMNVEV (reference sequence). CDR3 in amino acids: CASSLSPGQGRDNEQFF. The CDR3 nucleotides read TGTGCCAGCAGTTTATCACCGGGACAGGGTAGGGACAATGAGCAGTTCTTC.

The chain combines TRBV5-1 with TRBJ1-5; D is ambiguous. CDR1 and CDR2 (germline): SGHRS, YFSETQ. The V end lost 0 bases, the J end lost 0 bases, and 13 bases lay between the germline ends. The CDR3 has 17 amino acids. The CDR3 reads CASSLAISHYSNQPQHF. For the CDR3, the DNA is TGCGCCAGCAGCTTGGCCATAAGCCACTATAGCAATCAGCCCCAGCATTTT.

A single count supports this clone. The genes are TRBV5-8 and TRBJ2-1, with 11 bases aligning to TRBD2. Germline assignment: CDR1 SGHTS and CDR2 YDEGEE. The CDR3 runs 15 residues. V lost 4 bases and J lost 4; bases outside the gene matches: 4. The CDR3, as DNA: TGTGCCAGCAGCCCGACTAGCGGGGTATACAATGAGCAGTTCTTC. Its translation: CASSPTSGVYNEQFF.

This chain uses TRBV2 with TRBJ2-7, with D maybe TRBD1 (6 bases). Germline V gene lookup returns CDR1 SNHLY and CDR2 FYNNEI. The V end lost 3 bases, the J end lost 3 bases, and 12 bases lay between the germline ends. The CDR3 contains 14 residues. The chain's CDR3 is CASSDQGSGYEQYF. Written as DNA, the CDR3 is TGTGCCAGCAGTGATCAGGGGAGCGGCTACGAGCAGTACTTC.

J is TRBJ2-3 and V is TRBV29-1, with 8 bases lining up with TRBD2. CDR1 and CDR2 from the germline V gene are SQVTM and ANQGSEA. CDR3 length: 17 amino acids. V was pared by 7 bases and J by 2 bases, with 17 bases of the junction left unmatched. The CDR3 here is CSAAPDGPSGLTDTQYF. The CDR3 region has the DNA TGCAGCGCCGCACCCGACGGTCCTAGCGGGCTCACAGATACGCAGTATTTT.

J is TRBJ2-7 and V is TRBV2; tentatively, D is TRBD1 (6 bases). Germline assignment: CDR1 SNHLY and CDR2 FYNNEI. Trimming took off 7 bases at V and 2 bases at J, with 18 bases between the two ends. The CDR3 is 15 amino acids. The CDR3 region is CASNRGLGGTYEQYF. DNA for the CDR3: TGTGCCAGCAATCGAGGTTTAGGGGGAACCTACGAGCAGTACTTC.